The 27 T cell receptor beta chains below come from one sample, sequenced in a study of T cell repertoires in cytomegalovirus infection. MiXCR, run by TCRdb on the reads, gives a single entry per CDR3 protein. The sample shows about 890,000 distinct CDR3 sequences, around 31% of them seen only once. Their cognate antigens are unknown. Sequences were derived from cultured CD8+ T cells from PBMCs, sampled from culture after CMV antigen stimulation. The receptors were sampled from a human donor in good health (CMV status not recorded). Some clones in this sample may be carry-over from other donors' samples.

This clonotype was counted only a few times. CDR3 bases: TGTGCCAGCAGCTTAGCGGGCAGGGAGGCGGAGACCCAGTACTTC. This sequence encodes CASSLAGREAETQYF. This chain joins TRBV7-9 and TRBJ2-5; TRBD2 is a possible D gene (6 bases). Germline values: CDR1 SEHNR, CDR2 FQNEAQ (reference sequence). The CDR3 totals 15 residues. V dropped 0 bases and J dropped 5 bases, with 13 bases sitting between them.

This clonotype came up once. The chain has TRBV12-3 or TRBV12-4 and TRBJ2-1; D uncertain. This CDR3 has 11 amino acids. V gave up 7 bases and J gave up 7 bases, with 8 bases separating them. The CDR3: CASKVRNEQFF. CDR3 nucleotide sequence: TGTGCCAGCAAAGTGAGAAATGAGCAGTTCTTC.

As concerns this clonotype: Its ends do not fully match the called genes, so a read error is possible. The genes are TRBV5-3 and TRBJ2-2; no clear D gene. TRBV5-3 has ORF status, its function being uncertain. CDR3 size: 13 residues. CDR3 in DNA: TGTGCCAGCAGCTTGTACGTCCCCGGGGAGCTGTTTTTT. Its protein is CASSLYVPGELFF.

This clonotype was seen ten or more times. The rearrangement uses TRBV19 and TRBJ1-1; D unresolved. The germline V gene has CDR1 LNHDA and CDR2 SQIVND (reference sequence). The V end was cut by 3 bases, the J end by 1 base, with 6 bases between. The CDR3 runs to 13 residues. In DNA, the CDR3 is TGTGCCAGTAGTATTGGACGGAACACTGAAGCTTTCTTT. Its protein product is CASSIGRNTEAFF. Full variable domain (remainder filled in from reference TRBV19 and TRBJ1-1): DGGITQSPKYLFRKEGQNVTLSCEQNLNHDAMYWYRQDPGQGLRLIYYSQIVNDFQKGDIAEGYSVSREKKESFPLTVTSAQKNPTAFYLCASSIGRNTEAFFGQGTRLTVV.

This clonotype appeared many times. The CDR3 DNA is TGTGCCAGCAGCTTTAGGACAGACTATGACATGAACACTGAAGCTTTCTTT. This encodes CASSFRTDYDMNTEAFF. The chain joins TRBV7-8 to TRBJ1-1; tentatively, D is TRBD1 (6 bases). This CDR3 contains 17 residues. Germline CDR1 is SGHVS and CDR2 is FQNEAQ. V was shortened by 3 bases and J by 0 bases, with 17 bases between the two germline ends.

CDR3 coding DNA: TGTGCCAGCAGTTCCTCTCGACCCTCCGCAACTAATGAAAAACTGTTTTTT. Translation: CASSSSRPSATNEKLFF. This chain connects TRBV6-2 or TRBV6-3 to TRBJ1-4; the D is unclear. With 4 bases removed from V and 0 bases from J, the gap between germline ends came to 15 bases. The CDR3 covers 17 residues. Germline lookup yields CDR1 MNHEY and CDR2 SVGEGT.

There are a few counts of this clonotype. The chain couples TRBV6-1 to TRBJ2-7, with 9 bases lining up with TRBD1. V lost 6 bases to trimming and J lost 10 bases; unmatched junction nucleotides: 4. This CDR3 is built from 11 residues. From germline, CDR1 is MNHNS and CDR2 SASEGT. CDR3 sequence: CASRRTGEQYV. CDR3 in DNA: TGTGCCAGCAGACGGACAGGGGAACAGTACGTC.

The chain couples TRBV19 to TRBJ2-5; maybe TRBD2 (7 bases). The CDR3 totals 15 residues. Germline V CDR1 and CDR2: LNHDA, SQIVND (reference sequence). Trimming cost V 1 base and J 3 bases, with 12 bases left between them. The CDR3 spells CASSIVGGAKETQYF. The CDR3 DNA is TGTGCCAGTAGTATAGTTGGGGGGGCCAAAGAGACCCAGTACTTC.

Only a few counts were recorded for this clonotype. The J gene is TRBJ2-5, the V gene TRBV11-2, with TRBD2 matching over 10 bases. V was clipped by 4 bases and J by 1 base; unmatched bases: 6. Germline CDR1 reads SGHAT; CDR2 reads FQNNGV. The CDR3 runs 16 residues. The CDR3 protein is CASSSTLAGGQETQYF. CDR3 in DNA: TGTGCCAGCAGCTCAACTTTAGCGGGGGGCCAAGAGACCCAGTACTTC.

This clonotype was seen many times. The chain combines TRBV7-2 with TRBJ2-1; D gene uncertain. CDR1 is SGHTA, CDR2 FQGNSA, per germline. CDR3 size: 12 residues. V lost 0 bases to trimming and J lost 8 bases, with 5 bases between them. This CDR3 is CASSLAGYEQFF. CDR3 in DNA: TGTGCCAGCAGCTTAGCCGGGTATGAGCAGTTCTTC.

This clonotype was observed many times. V and J are TRBV7-2 and TRBJ2-2; no reliable D call. Deletions cut 8 bases from V and 3 bases from J, with 10 bases between. CDR1 is SGHTA, CDR2 FQGNSA, per germline. The CDR3 is made up of 13 amino acids. The CDR3 reads CASQVKHTGELFF. CDR3 in DNA: TGTGCCAGCCAGGTCAAACACACCGGGGAGCTGTTTTTT.

The J gene is TRBJ2-3, the V gene TRBV20-1; a weak D match, TRBD2 (5 bases). This CDR3 is built from 14 residues. Germline V gene sequence: CDR1 DFQATT, CDR2 SNEGSKA (reference sequence). V was pared by 0 bases and J by 0 bases, with 7 bases between. The CDR3 DNA sequence: TGCAGTGCTAGAGACGGACTTAGCACAGATACGCAGTATTTT. Translated, it gives CSARDGLSTDTQYF.

This sequence joins TRBV6-2 or TRBV6-3 and TRBJ2-6; TRBD2 matches at 10 bases. V was pared by 2 bases and J by 0 bases, with 10 bases of the junction left unmatched. From germline, CDR1 is MNHEY and CDR2 SVGEGT. The CDR3 extends over 20 amino acids. Written as DNA, the CDR3 is TGTGCCAGCAGTTACCCAGTTACTAGCGGGACCTTCTCTGGGGCCAACGTCCTGACTTTC. It specifies CASSYPVTSGTFSGANVLTF.

This clonotype showed up just a few times. This chain joins TRBV6-2 or TRBV6-3 and TRBJ2-7; TRBD2 might be the D (6 bases). V shed 8 bases and J shed 0 bases, with 14 bases lying between them. CDR1 is MNHEY and CDR2 is SVGEGT in the germline V gene. The CDR3 is 14 amino acids. The CDR3 DNA follows: TGTGCCAGCGGATCCCGGGACTTCTCCTACGAGCAGTACGTC. Protein: CASGSRDFSYEQYV.

CDR3 sequence (DNA): TGTGCCAGTAGTATTCAGAGGGGGCTCGTCGCTGAAGCTTTCTTT. Protein sequence: CASSIQRGLVAEAFF. This rearrangement joins TRBV19 to TRBJ1-1; 7 nucleotides match TRBD1. Germline V gene lookup returns CDR1 LNHDA and CDR2 SQIVND (reference sequence). J gave up 6 bases and V 3 bases, and 10 bases lay outside the gene matches. There are 15 residues in the CDR3.

The J gene is TRBJ1-2, the V gene TRBV5-6; 9 bases map to TRBD1. Germline V gene lookup returns CDR1 SGHDT and CDR2 YYEEEE. The length of the CDR3 is 16 residues. V dropped 3 bases and J dropped 6; count of bases not matched to a gene: 12. CDR3 nucleotides: TGTGCCAGCAGCTCCGATTATCCGGACAGGGGCGATGGCTACACCTTC. Its translation is CASSSDYPDRGDGYTF.

This clonotype was observed at least ten times. The chain combines TRBV28 with TRBJ2-3, with TRBD2 matching 8 bases. V gave up 4 bases and J gave up 3 bases; unmatched junction bases: 12. The CDR3 consists of 17 residues. Germline V gene data show CDR1 as MDHEN and CDR2 as SYDVKM. The CDR3 here is CASSSLFTGGETDTQYF. CDR3 DNA sequence: TGTGCCAGCAGTTCACTTTTTACGGGGGGGGAAACAGATACGCAGTATTTT.

J is TRBJ2-3 and V is TRBV4-3; TRBD1 might be the D (6 bases). V lost 0 bases and J lost 2, with 24 bases in between. The germline gives CDR1 LGHNA, CDR2 YSLEER. The CDR3 contains 20 residues. The CDR3 DNA reads as TGCGCCAGCAGCCAAGATCTATTTTTAATGGGGGCCTGGGACACAGATACGCAGTATTTT. Translating gives CASSQDLFLMGAWDTDTQYF.

This clonotype was counted only a few times. The J gene is TRBJ2-1, the V gene TRBV6-2 or TRBV6-3; a weak D match, TRBD1 (6 bases). Per germline, CDR1 MNHEY and CDR2 SVGEGT. Trimming took 2 bases from V and 7 from J, leaving 12 bases between them. The CDR3 contains 14 residues. The CDR3 bases are TGTGCCAGCAGTTACCTGGACAGAGAAAATGAGCAGTTCTTC. The encoded protein is CASSYLDRENEQFF.

This chain connects TRBV29-1 to TRBJ2-1; the D is unclear. Between the trimmed V and J ends, which lost 6 bases and 2 bases, there was a span of 11 bases. The germline V gene encodes CDR1 SQVTM and CDR2 ANQGSEA. The CDR3 totals 13 residues. In DNA form, the CDR3 reads TGCAGCGTCCGAATAGGCGCCTACAATGAGCAGTTCTTC. Translated: CSVRIGAYNEQFF.

The genes are TRBV15 and TRBJ1-5; D unclear. This CDR3 has 13 amino acids. The V gene lost 6 bases and the J gene lost 0 bases, with 6 bases spanning the gap. The germline gives CDR1 LNHNV, CDR2 YYDKDF (reference sequence). The CDR3 nucleotides read TGTGCCACCAGGGAGGATAGCAATCAGCCCCAGCATTTT. Translated, it gives CATREDSNQPQHF.

This chain links TRBV19 with TRBJ1-2, with no clear D. The CDR3 is 16 amino acids. Germline assignment: CDR1 LNHDA and CDR2 SQIVND (reference sequence). V was trimmed by 3 bases and J by 4 bases, leaving 18 bases between them. As DNA, the CDR3 is TGTGCCAGTAGTATCGTGACTCACCGGGTTGGCTATGGCTACACCTTC. Translated, it gives CASSIVTHRVGYGYTF.

The V and J genes are TRBV20-1 and TRBJ2-5; TRBD1 aligns across 10 bases. The CDR3 is 14 residues long. Germline values: CDR1 DFQATT, CDR2 SNEGSKA (reference sequence). This CDR3 reads CSFLVRDRGETQYF. The CDR3, as DNA: TGCAGCTTCCTGGTCAGGGACAGGGGCGAGACCCAGTACTTC.

This chain joins TRBV19 and TRBJ1-1; the D gene is possibly TRBD1 (5 bases). Trimming shortened V by 6 bases and J by 0 bases, and 20 bases separated the two germline ends. This CDR3 contains 17 residues. Germline-derived CDR1 and CDR2 are LNHDA and SQIVND (reference sequence). The DNA of the CDR3 is TGTGCCAGTAGGGGATTTGGGGGGGATTTTTTGAACACTGAAGCTTTCTTT. It specifies CASRGFGGDFLNTEAFF. Full variable domain (rest looked up from reference TRBV19 and TRBJ1-1): DGGITQSPKYLFRKEGQNVTLSCEQNLNHDAMYWYRQDPGQGLRLIYYSQIVNDFQKGDIAEGYSVSREKKESFPLTVTSAQKNPTAFYLCASRGFGGDFLNTEAFFGQGTRLTVV.

This clonotype showed up many times. This chain links TRBV28 with TRBJ1-1, with no clear D. This CDR3 comprises 15 residues. Germline values: CDR1 MDHEN, CDR2 SYDVKM. The germline V and J ends were trimmed by 3 bases and 4 bases, with 15 bases remaining between them. The CDR3 bases are TGTGCCAGCAGTTTTCGAGTCAGGCGGGCCACTGAAGCTTTCTTT. Amino acids: CASSFRVRRATEAFF.

V gene TRBV3-1 combines with J gene TRBJ1-2; D is possibly TRBD1 (5 bases). Germline V gene sequence: CDR1 LGHDT, CDR2 YNNKEL (reference sequence). Trimming cost V 2 bases and J 6 bases, with 10 bases left between them. The CDR3 has 13 residues. This CDR3 is CASSQQGEDGYTF. CDR3 sequence (DNA): TGTGCCAGCAGCCAACAAGGGGAAGATGGCTACACCTTC.

V and J are TRBV7-2 and TRBJ1-4; maybe TRBD1 (5 bases). The CDR3 consists of 15 residues. The V end lost 5 bases, the J end lost 3 bases, and 13 bases lay between the germline ends. CDR1 is SGHTA and CDR2 is FQGNSA in the germline V gene. CDR3 sequence (DNA): TGTGCCAGCAGCCGGTTGGCGGGACCTAATGAAAAACTGTTTTTT. It translates to CASSRLAGPNEKLFF.